These 22 T cell receptor beta chains came from one sample sequenced in a study of identical twins. MiXCR, run by TCRdb on the 5' RACE reads, gives a single entry per CDR3 protein. Among 300,000 to 400,000 distinct CDR3 sequences listed, approximately 8.8% were seen once. The sequencing input was naive T cells sorted from blood. The origin of the receptors is a woman aged 45-59 years in good health.

This clonotype was observed a few times. The CDR3 spells CSARGGGITDTQYF. The CDR3 region has the DNA TGCAGTGCTAGAGGTGGGGGGATCACAGATACGCAGTATTTT. The V call is TRBV20-1, the J call TRBJ2-3; perhaps TRBD2 as D (6 bases). The length of the CDR3 is 14 residues. Per germline, CDR1 DFQATT and CDR2 SNEGSKA (reference sequence). V lost 1 base and J 2 bases, leaving 10 bases between the germline ends.

This chain links TRBV12-3 or TRBV12-4 with TRBJ2-1; either TRBD1 or TRBD2 may fit D (5 bases each). V was pared by 1 base and J by 0 bases, with 13 bases between. CDR3 length: 17 residues. The DNA of the CDR3 is TGTGCCAGCAGTTTAGACCTCCGGGACCCCTCCTACAATGAGCAGTTCTTC. This gives the protein CASSLDLRDPSYNEQFF.

This clonotype was detected a few times. The chain couples TRBV5-1 to TRBJ1-3; a possible D gene is TRBD1 (5 bases). V was clipped by 5 bases and J by 3 bases, with 9 bases between them. CDR3 length: 13 amino acids. CDR1 is SGHRS and CDR2 is YFSETQ in the germline V gene. CDR3 residues: CASSPQGGNTIYF. Here the CDR3 DNA reads TGCGCCAGCAGTCCCCAGGGTGGAAACACCATATATTTT. The full variable domain, in which reference TRBV5-1 and TRBJ1-3 provide the parts outside the CDR3, is KAGVTQTPRYLIKTRGQQVTLSCSPISGHRSVSWYQQTPGQGLQFLFEYFSETQRNKGNFPGRFSGRQFSNSRSEMNVSTLELGDSALYLCASSPQGGNTIYFGEGSWLTVV.

The rearrangement uses TRBV20-1 and TRBJ2-1; 11 bases fit TRBD2. V gave up 2 bases and J gave up 5 bases; unmatched junction bases: 2. The CDR3 totals 14 residues. The germline CDR1 and CDR2 sequences are DFQATT and SNEGSKA (reference sequence). CDR3 region: CSARPSGRNNEQFF. The CDR3 DNA reads TGCAGTGCTAGACCTAGCGGGAGGAACAATGAGCAGTTCTTC.

The sample holds a few counts of this clonotype. The chain combines TRBV12-3 or TRBV12-4 with TRBJ2-2, with TRBD2 as a possible D gene (5 bases). CDR3 length: 12 amino acids. The V and J ends lost 8 bases and 4 bases respectively, with 8 bases between them. CDR3 DNA: TGTGCCAGCCCGGGATTCACCGGGGAGCTGTTTTTT. As protein: CASPGFTGELFF.

The chain has TRBV7-9 and TRBJ1-1; D perhaps matches TRBD1 (5 bases). V was trimmed by 5 bases and J by 5 bases, leaving 18 bases between them. The germline CDR1 and CDR2 sequences are SEHNR and FQNEAQ (reference sequence). CDR3 size: 15 residues. The CDR3 DNA reads as TGTGCCAGCAGCGCAGACTGGGGCGGGAGTACTGAAGCTTTCTTT. Translated: CASSADWGGSTEAFF.

This clonotype was seen a handful of times. The J gene is TRBJ1-1, the V gene TRBV19; possibly TRBD1 for D (5 bases). Trimming shortened V by 1 base and J by 7 bases, and 7 bases separated the two germline ends. The CDR3 has 12 amino acids. Germline assignment: CDR1 LNHDA and CDR2 SQIVND (reference sequence). The chain's CDR3 is CASSIGGSEAFF. CDR3 coding DNA: TGTGCCAGTAGTATAGGGGGCAGTGAAGCTTTCTTT.

The rearrangement links TRBV12-3 or TRBV12-4 to TRBJ2-7; 12 bases are shared with TRBD2. V lost 6 bases and J lost 3; bases outside the gene matches: 3. CDR3 length equals 14 residues. For the CDR3, the DNA is TGTGCCAGCAGGCGGGGACTAGCGGGCTACGAGCAGTACTTC. The encoded protein is CASRRGLAGYEQYF.

This clonotype was seen ten or more times. The gene calls are TRBV20-1 and TRBJ2-7; TRBD2 is a possible D gene (5 bases). The CDR3 length is 13 residues. Trimming cost V 4 bases and J 2 bases, with 12 bases left between them. The germline V gene encodes CDR1 DFQATT and CDR2 SNEGSKA (reference sequence). Here the CDR3 reads CSAKSPGTYEQYF. For the CDR3, the DNA is TGCAGTGCTAAGTCCCCGGGAACCTACGAGCAGTACTTC.

This clonotype turned up a few times. V and J are TRBV20-1 and TRBJ2-5; D might be TRBD1 (6 bases). Germline lookup yields CDR1 DFQATT and CDR2 SNEGSKA (reference sequence). V lost 0 bases, J lost 7 bases, and 27 bases lay in between. CDR3 length equals 18 residues. CDR3 bases: TGCAGTGCTAGAGATCGGTTTGGGTCACAGGGCCACAGTGGGACCCAGTACTTC. This codes for CSARDRFGSQGHSGTQYF.

This clonotype appeared many times. The chain recombines TRBV6-5 with TRBJ2-3; 9 positions agree with TRBD2. Trimming took 2 bases from V and 4 from J; bases not matched to a gene: 16. The CDR3 is made up of 19 amino acids. Germline CDR1 is MNHEY and CDR2 is SVGAGI. The CDR3 DNA is TGTGCCAGCAGTTACGGGGGGCATGTAGCGGGAGAAGCCTCAGATACGCAGTATTTT. This gives the protein CASSYGGHVAGEASDTQYF.

This chain links TRBV2 with TRBJ1-2, with 8 bases matching TRBD1. Germline V gene sequence: CDR1 SNHLY, CDR2 FYNNEI. The ends lost 6 bases at V and 7 bases at J; junction bases unmatched: 7. CDR3 length equals 13 residues. The CDR3 loop reads CASRQTGDGGYTF. The CDR3 DNA follows: TGTGCCAGCAGGCAGACAGGGGATGGTGGCTACACCTTC.

This clonotype showed up many times. Here the CDR3 DNA reads TGTGCCAGCAGTTCCTTCCCCACGGGACGGAGATTCTACGAGCAGTACTTC. As protein: CASSSFPTGRRFYEQYF. The V and J genes are TRBV28 and TRBJ2-7; D may match TRBD1 or TRBD2 (5 bases each). Trimming removed 4 bases at V and 3 bases at J, with 22 bases between. Germline V lookup: CDR1 MDHEN, CDR2 SYDVKM. The CDR3 is 17 amino acids.

The chain's CDR3 is CASSSSPGPQNIQYF. Here the CDR3 DNA reads TGTGCCAGCAGTTCCAGCCCCGGGCCCCAAAACATTCAGTACTTC. The chain couples TRBV5-8 to TRBJ2-4; D unclear. Germline lookup yields CDR1 SGHTS and CDR2 YDEGEE. CDR3 length: 15 residues. Deletions cut 5 bases from V and 5 bases from J, with 17 bases between. The entire variable domain, with the rest obtained from reference TRBV5-8 and TRBJ2-4, is as follows: EAGVTQSPTHLIKTRGQQATLRCSPISGHTSVYWYQQALGLGLQFLLWYDEGEERNRGNFPPRFSGRQFPNYSSELNVNALELEDSALYLCASSSSPGPQNIQYFGAGTRLSVL.

A few counts support this clonotype. J is TRBJ2-3 and V is TRBV5-1, with 14 nucleotides matching TRBD2. Germline lookup yields CDR1 SGHRS and CDR2 YFSETQ. The CDR3 length is 18 residues. Trimming at V came to 4 bases and at J to 3 bases, leaving 10 bases not matched to a gene. The CDR3 loop is CASSVEGLAGVGTDTQYF. The CDR3 DNA follows: TGCGCCAGCAGCGTTGAGGGACTAGCGGGAGTCGGGACAGATACGCAGTATTTT.

This clonotype appeared a few times. The rearrangement uses TRBV20-1 and TRBJ2-5, with D possibly TRBD2 on 6 matching bases. The CDR3 extends over 11 amino acids. Germline-derived CDR1 and CDR2 are DFQATT and SNEGSKA (reference sequence). V lost 5 bases, J lost 3 bases, and 7 bases lay in between. Written as DNA, the CDR3 is TGCAGTGCTGGGACTGAAGAGACCCAGTACTTC. Translation: CSAGTEETQYF.

This clonotype has ten or more counts. The chain joins TRBV7-6 to TRBJ2-2; tentatively, D is TRBD2 (6 bases). V was trimmed by 4 bases and J by 8 bases, leaving 17 bases between them. The CDR3 extends over 15 amino acids. CDR1 and CDR2 from the germline V gene are SGHVS and FNYEAQ. The CDR3, as DNA: TGTGCCAGCAGCTCCCACCCTAATGGGGGGGGGGAGCTGTTTTTT. Encoded protein: CASSSHPNGGGELFF.

The table lists this clonotype with a few counts. This chain links TRBV4-1 with TRBJ2-2; 7 bases fit TRBD2. Losses at the gene ends were 5 bases for V and 0 bases for J; bases not matched to a gene: 3. This CDR3 comprises 15 residues. In germline, CDR1 is MGHRA, CDR2 YSYEKL. The CDR3 here is CASSRTSSNTGELFF. Here the CDR3 DNA reads TGCGCCAGCAGCAGGACTAGTTCGAACACCGGGGAGCTGTTTTTT.

The chain couples TRBV29-1 to TRBJ2-1; D is uncertain. CDR3 length: 13 amino acids. The V and J ends lost 8 bases and 2 bases respectively, with 13 bases between them. Germline loops: CDR1 SQVTM, CDR2 ANQGSEA. CDR3 coding DNA: TGCAGCATCAGGCGTTCCCCCTACAATGAGCAGTTCTTC. This encodes CSIRRSPYNEQFF.

The chain joins TRBV2 to TRBJ2-7; TRBD1 might be the D (6 bases). With 7 bases removed from V and 7 bases from J, the gap between germline ends came to 26 bases. This CDR3 is 16 amino acids long. Germline V gene lookup returns CDR1 SNHLY and CDR2 FYNNEI. The chain's CDR3 is CASMADRQPPRDEQYF. As DNA, the CDR3 is TGTGCCAGCATGGCGGACAGACAACCCCCGCGAGATGAGCAGTACTTC. Combining the CDR3 with reference TRBV2 and TRBJ2-7 gives the whole variable domain EPEVTQTPSHQVTQMGQEVILRCVPISNHLYFYWYRQILGQKVEFLVSFYNNEISEKSEIFDDQFSVERPDGSNFTLKIRSTKLEDSAMYFCASMADRQPPRDEQYFGPGTRLTVT.

This clonotype was counted between two and nine times. The rearrangement links TRBV27 to TRBJ2-7, with D possibly being TRBD2 (5 bases). CDR1 and CDR2 (germline): MNHEY, SMNVEV (reference sequence). CDR3 size: 13 residues. The V end was cut by 7 bases, the J end by 2 bases, with 12 bases between. The CDR3 bases are TGTGCCAGCATCGGCAGAGGGACCTACGAGCAGTACTTC. Translation: CASIGRGTYEQYF.

This clonotype has a handful of counts. This chain connects TRBV7-9 to TRBJ2-4; perhaps TRBD1 as D (6 bases). The CDR3 is 14 residues long. V lost 1 base, J lost 6 bases, and 10 bases lay in between. Germline V CDR1 and CDR2: SEHNR, FQNEAQ (reference sequence). CDR3 sequence reads: CASSLEGELNIQYF. CDR3 sequence (DNA): TGTGCCAGCAGCTTAGAGGGGGAGTTAAACATTCAGTACTTC.